These 29 T cell receptor beta chains were sequenced from one sample in a study of T cell changes during pregnancy in multiple sclerosis (dated by TCRdb to between 2017 and 2020). Library preparation was by the immunoSEQ multiplex PCR assay. TCRdb limited this immuneACCESS table to in-frame rearrangements with V and J called. A share of clones is missing; checked studies link under half to unresolved V genes, and the rest is unexplained. The sample table shows roughly 23,000 clones, and approximately 86% are seen once. The top ten clones comprise around 0.93% of the sample. Sequencing was performed on CD4+ T cells from peripheral blood mononuclear cells, taken in the second trimester of pregnancy. The receptors derive from a female donor in good health, enrolled as a control in a pregnancy study.

This chain uses TRBV5-4 with TRBJ2-2, with 7 bases that match TRBD1. This CDR3 is 16 amino acids long. Germline CDR1 and CDR2: SGHNT and YYREEE (reference sequence). V lost 2 bases to trimming and J lost 0 bases; unmatched junction nucleotides: 4. The CDR3: CASSFFDRANTGELFF. Written as DNA, the CDR3 is TGTGCCAGCAGCTTTTTTGACAGGGCGAACACCGGGGAGCTGTTTTTT.

This chain uses TRBV19 with TRBJ1-1; 9 positions match TRBD1. After removal of 8 bases from V and 6 bases from J, the junction contained 10 bases not matched to a gene. CDR1 is LNHDA, CDR2 SQIVND, per germline (reference sequence). CDR3 length: 14 amino acids. CDR3 in amino acids: CASSRDRAMPEAFF. CDR3 sequence (DNA): TGTGCCAGTTCCCGGGACAGGGCCATGCCTGAAGCTTTCTTT.

About this clone itself: Relative to the germline gene, one junction end is altered; a read error may explain this. The chain carries TRBV2 and TRBJ2-7; 10 bases are shared with TRBD2. Looked up from germline, CDR1 is SNHLY and CDR2 is FYNNEI. The CDR3 is 13 amino acids. CDR3 sequence: CASSEARTSGLHF. CDR3 DNA: TGTGCCAGCAGTGAAGCCAGGACTAGCGGACTTCACTTC.

For the CDR3, the DNA is TGTGCCACCAGCAAGGAGCGGTGGAACACTGAAGCTTTCTTT. Translated, it gives CATSKERWNTEAFF. The V and J genes are TRBV15 and TRBJ1-1; no clear D. This CDR3 has 14 residues. Looked up from germline, CDR1 is LNHNV and CDR2 is YYDKDF (reference sequence). V was cut by 4 bases and J by 1 base, with 10 bases left in between.

The V call is TRBV11-2, the J call TRBJ2-7; D possibly corresponds to TRBD2 (5 bases). Deletions cut 4 bases from V and 2 bases from J, with 6 bases between. Germline CDR1 reads SGHAT; CDR2 reads FQNNGV. The CDR3 loop spans 12 amino acids. CDR3: CASSSGTYEQYF. The CDR3 DNA reads TGTGCCAGCAGCTCGGGAACCTACGAGCAGTACTTC.

The chain recombines TRBV14 with TRBJ2-1; 8 bases map to TRBD2. The CDR3 runs to 17 residues. CDR1 and CDR2 from the germline V gene are SGHDN and FVKESK. V shed 4 bases, J shed 1 base, and the junction held 9 bases outside the gene matches. The CDR3 region is CASSPRGGLSSYNEQFF. DNA for the CDR3: TGTGCCAGCAGCCCCCGCGGGGGGCTCTCATCCTACAATGAGCAGTTCTTC.

The chain recombines TRBV19 with TRBJ1-2; 8 bases align to TRBD1. Per germline, CDR1 LNHDA and CDR2 SQIVND (reference sequence). Losses at the gene ends were 3 bases for V and 4 bases for J; bases not matched to a gene: 4. The CDR3 has 14 residues. The CDR3 here is CASSIPGQVYGYTF. The DNA for the CDR3 is TGTGCCAGTAGTATTCCGGGACAGGTCTATGGCTACACCTTC.

V gene TRBV13 combines with J gene TRBJ2-1; D is perhaps TRBD2 (6 bases). Between the trimmed V and J ends, which lost 5 bases and 8 bases, there was a span of 22 bases. The CDR3 covers 16 residues. Germline V gene sequence: CDR1 PRHDT, CDR2 FYEKMQ (reference sequence). The CDR3 sequence: CASSAYRGLGSHEQFF. The DNA for the CDR3 is TGTGCCAGCAGCGCCTACCGGGGACTGGGTTCCCATGAGCAGTTCTTC.

This clone was observed once. J is TRBJ1-5 and V is TRBV6-5; TRBD1 is a possible D gene (6 bases). With 0 bases removed from V and 0 bases from J, the gap between germline ends came to 6 bases. The CDR3 loop spans 15 amino acids. Per germline, CDR1 MNHEY and CDR2 SVGAGI. CDR3 loop: CASSYSTGSNQPQHF. In nucleotides, the CDR3 is TGTGCCAGCAGTTACTCGACAGGTAGCAATCAGCCCCAGCATTTT.

This clone was seen a single time. This chain connects TRBV7-6 to TRBJ1-4; a possible D gene is TRBD1 (6 bases). V was cut by 8 bases and J by 1 base, with 20 bases left in between. From germline, CDR1 is SGHVS and CDR2 FNYEAQ. This CDR3 region has 17 residues. CDR3 sequence reads: CASRQRTVPVTNEKLFF. CDR3 bases: TGTGCCAGCCGTCAGCGGACAGTCCCCGTAACTAATGAAAAACTGTTTTTT.

The chain uses TRBV28 and TRBJ2-4; possibly TRBD1 for D (5 bases). Trimming stripped 5 bases from V and 2 bases from J, with 10 bases between. CDR3 length: 14 amino acids. In germline, CDR1 is MDHEN, CDR2 SYDVKM. DNA for the CDR3: TGTGCCAGCAGTCTGACAGTCACCAAAAACATTCAGTACTTC. Protein: CASSLTVTKNIQYF.

The gene calls are TRBV15 and TRBJ2-2; 8 bases map to TRBD1. With 4 bases clipped from V and 4 bases from J, the junction kept 8 bases outside the gene matches. CDR1 is LNHNV, CDR2 YYDKDF, per germline (reference sequence). The CDR3 runs to 16 residues. For the CDR3, the DNA is TGTGCCACCAGCACCAGGACAGGGCCGGTCACCGGGGAGCTGTTTTTT. Encoded protein: CATSTRTGPVTGELFF.

V gene TRBV10-1 combines with J gene TRBJ2-7, with 7 bases matching TRBD1. The V gene end was trimmed by 2 bases and the J gene end by 4 bases; junction bases not matched to a gene: 14. Germline-derived CDR1 and CDR2 are WNHNN and SYGVQD (reference sequence). The CDR3 loop spans 17 amino acids. The CDR3 nucleotides are TGCGCCAGCAGTGAGGGGGCCTACAGGGGCGTTAGGTACGAGCAGTACTTC. Encoded protein: CASSEGAYRGVRYEQYF.

This sequence joins TRBV30 and TRBJ2-3, with D unresolved. The CDR3 loop spans 12 amino acids. Trimming cost V 2 bases and J 6 bases, with 9 bases left between them. Looked up from germline, CDR1 is GTSNPN and CDR2 is SVGIG (reference sequence). DNA of the CDR3: TGTGCCTGGAGTCCGTTGTCGGATACGCAGTATTTT. Protein sequence: CAWSPLSDTQYF.

The genes are TRBV5-1 and TRBJ2-3; TRBD2 might be the D (5 bases). This CDR3 is built from 14 residues. Germline-derived CDR1 and CDR2 are SGHRS and YFSETQ. With 5 bases removed from V and 3 bases from J, the gap between germline ends came to 13 bases. The CDR3 nucleotides are TGCGCCAGCAGTCTGGAGGCTAATACAGATACGCAGTATTTT. Translation: CASSLEANTDTQYF.

This chain links TRBV15 with TRBJ1-1; the match to TRBD1 covers 7 bases. V was pared by 5 bases and J by 3 bases, with 3 bases of the junction left unmatched. Looked up from germline, CDR1 is LNHNV and CDR2 is YYDKDF (reference sequence). This CDR3 has 13 residues. The CDR3 nucleotides read TGTGCCACCAGCGGCACAGGGGACACTGAAGCTTTCTTT. It yields the protein CATSGTGDTEAFF.

The chain links TRBV28 to TRBJ2-3; D is possibly TRBD1 (6 bases). V was clipped by 8 bases and J by 4 bases, with 13 bases between them. Germline lookup yields CDR1 MDHEN and CDR2 SYDVKM. This CDR3 has 13 amino acids. The CDR3 reads CASGTISPDTQYF. Written as DNA, the CDR3 is TGTGCCAGCGGGACAATCTCCCCAGATACGCAGTATTTT.

The J gene is TRBJ2-7, the V gene TRBV27; TRBD2 aligns across 9 bases. This CDR3 has 14 amino acids. In germline, CDR1 is MNHEY, CDR2 SMNVEV (reference sequence). After removal of 4 bases from V and 4 bases from J, the junction contained 5 bases not matched to a gene. The CDR3 DNA is TGTGCCAGCAGTTCACATAGCGGGAGTTACGAGCAGTACTTC. This gives the protein CASSSHSGSYEQYF.

This chain uses TRBV9 with TRBJ2-7; 7 bases agree with TRBD1. Germline CDR1 reads SGDLS; CDR2 reads YYNGEE. The CDR3 totals 14 residues. V lost 0 bases and J lost 5; bases outside the gene matches: 5. DNA of the CDR3: TGTGCCAGCAGCGTAGGAGACAGGGTCCACGAGCAGTACTTC. Translation: CASSVGDRVHEQYF.

This sequence joins TRBV11-3 and TRBJ2-2; TRBD2 matches 13 bases. CDR1 is SGHNT and CDR2 is YENEEA in the germline V gene. Trimming took 4 bases from V and 6 from J; bases not matched to a gene: 5. The CDR3 runs to 16 residues. The CDR3 region has the DNA TGTGCCAGCAGCTCAACTAGCGGGGGGGCATCCGGGGAGCTGTTTTTT. Residues: CASSSTSGGASGELFF. The variable domain in full, completed from reference TRBV11-3 and TRBJ2-2, reads EAGVVQSPRYKIIEKKQPVAFWCNPISGHNTLYWYLQNLGQGPELLIRYENEEAVDDSQLPKDRFSAERLKGVDSTLKIQPAELGDSAVYLCASSSTSGGASGELFFGEGSRLTVL.

The J gene is TRBJ2-7, the V gene TRBV13, with TRBD2 matching 8 bases. The germline gives CDR1 PRHDT, CDR2 FYEKMQ (reference sequence). The CDR3 length is 16 residues. V lost 5 bases and J lost 3; bases outside the gene matches: 12. DNA of the CDR3: TGTGCCAGCAGCGCATATAGGGCGGGGGGCTACTACGAGCAGTACTTC. Protein sequence: CASSAYRAGGYYEQYF.

The gene calls are TRBV27 and TRBJ2-7, with TRBD2 matching over 7 bases. Per the germline V gene, CDR1 is MNHEY and CDR2 is SMNVEV (reference sequence). V gave up 6 bases and J gave up 2 bases; unmatched junction bases: 4. The length of the CDR3 is 13 residues. The CDR3 DNA is TGTGCCAGCAGGTCTAGCGGAACCTACGAGCAGTACTTC. It encodes CASRSSGTYEQYF.

This chain uses TRBV28 with TRBJ1-2; D might be TRBD1 (5 bases). This CDR3 is 15 amino acids long. Trimming pared 5 bases from V and 2 bases from J, leaving 15 bases between. The germline V gene encodes CDR1 MDHEN and CDR2 SYDVKM. CDR3 bases: TGTGCCAGCAGTCCCGGACACCTCGCCAACTATGGCTACACCTTC. Translated, it gives CASSPGHLANYGYTF.

V usage is TRBV2 and J usage is TRBJ1-3, with a weak D call TRBD1 (5 bases). V was cut by 6 bases and J by 3 bases, with 9 bases left in between. Looked up from germline, CDR1 is SNHLY and CDR2 is FYNNEI. The CDR3 is 13 residues long. The CDR3 region is CASRRQSGNTIYF. DNA of the CDR3: TGTGCCAGCAGGAGACAGAGTGGAAACACCATATATTTT.

The chain couples TRBV5-1 to TRBJ2-1; 8 nucleotides line up with TRBD1. The germline V gene has CDR1 SGHRS and CDR2 YFSETQ. This CDR3 spans 13 amino acids. V was clipped by 1 base and J by 8 bases; unmatched bases: 2. The CDR3 here is CASSLSGGYEQFF. CDR3 nucleotide sequence: TGCGCCAGCAGCTTGTCAGGGGGCTATGAGCAGTTCTTC.

The chain couples TRBV29-1 to TRBJ2-3, with TRBD2 matching over 9 bases. The V and J ends lost 4 bases and 1 base, in that order; junction bases with no gene match: 3. Looked up from germline, CDR1 is SQVTM and CDR2 is ANQGSEA. This CDR3 has 14 residues. CDR3 sequence reads: CSVVIAGGTDTQYF. CDR3 in DNA: TGCAGCGTTGTTATAGCGGGGGGCACAGATACGCAGTATTTT.

The rearrangement joins TRBV7-3 to TRBJ2-2; D ambiguous. Germline V gives CDR1 SGHTA, CDR2 FQGTGA. Trimming took 1 base from V and 2 from J, leaving 2 bases between them. The length of the CDR3 is 13 residues. This CDR3 is CASSLINTGELFF. The CDR3 coding sequence is TGTGCCAGCAGCTTAATAAACACCGGGGAGCTGTTTTTT.

V gene TRBV6-1 combines with J gene TRBJ1-2; 10 bases are shared with TRBD1. In germline, CDR1 is MNHNS, CDR2 SASEGT. The CDR3 extends over 14 amino acids. V lost 1 base, J lost 6 bases, and 2 bases stayed unmatched. CDR3 nucleotide sequence: TGTGCCAGCAGTGAAGTGGACAGGGGGAATGGCTACACCTTC. This gives the protein CASSEVDRGNGYTF.

Written as DNA, the CDR3 is TGCGCCAGCAGCCAAGATAACCCCGGGTCCCACAATGAGCAGTTCTTC. Translation: CASSQDNPGSHNEQFF. J is TRBJ2-1 and V is TRBV4-3, with D hard to call. CDR1 is LGHNA and CDR2 is YSLEER in the germline V gene. The CDR3 contains 16 residues. V was trimmed by 0 bases and J by 5 bases, leaving 14 bases between them.